This passage covers 7 T cell receptor beta chains from one sample sequenced in a study of T cells in Graves' hyperthyroidism and ophthalmopathy. TCR beta CDR3 region amplification was performed from RNA transcripts. Using the HTBI primer set, a first-round RT-PCR was run on the TCR CDR3. TCRdb called the multiplex PCR reads again in MiXCR, with one record for every CDR3 protein. The sample contains 700,000 or so distinct CDR3 sequences, about a sixth of which appear only once. Source material: blood. These receptor sequences come from a man aged 18-30 years with Graves' hyperthyroidism.

The chain carries TRBV10-2 and TRBJ2-3; D is unresolved. Germline CDR1 reads WSHSY; CDR2 reads SAAADI. The CDR3 length is 13 residues. V gave up 5 bases and J gave up 6 bases, with 12 bases separating them. This chain's CDR3 is CASSWTDRDTQYF. The CDR3 nucleotides read TGCGCCAGCAGTTGGACCGATCGGGATACGCAGTATTTT.

V usage is TRBV29-1 and J usage is TRBJ2-3, with D possibly being TRBD2 (6 bases). This CDR3 is built from 13 residues. Between the trimmed V and J ends, which lost 7 bases and 11 bases, there was a span of 22 bases. In germline, CDR1 is SQVTM, CDR2 ANQGSEA. The CDR3 bases are TGCAGCGCCCTGACCGGGGGTGGATGGGGGCAGTATTTT. Protein: CSALTGGGWGQYF.

V is TRBV29-1 and J is TRBJ1-5, with D perhaps TRBD1 (6 bases). The CDR3 sequence is 15 residues long. Trimming removed 8 bases from V and 1 base from J, with 18 bases in between. Germline V lookup: CDR1 SQVTM, CDR2 ANQGSEA. CDR3 nucleotide sequence: TGCAGCCTCGAGAGAGGGGGAAGGAGCAATCAGCCCCAGCATTTT. It specifies CSLERGGRSNQPQHF.

The chain couples TRBV19 to TRBJ1-2; a possible D gene is TRBD1 (6 bases). The CDR3 sequence is 15 residues long. V was shortened by 5 bases and J by 0 bases, with 13 bases between the two germline ends. In germline, CDR1 is LNHDA, CDR2 SQIVND (reference sequence). CDR3 protein: CASSPSRQANYGYTF. The CDR3 DNA reads as TGTGCCAGTAGTCCTTCTCGACAGGCTAACTATGGCTACACCTTC.

This clonotype showed up just a few times. The rearrangement joins TRBV2 to TRBJ2-2; 9 bases line up with TRBD2. Looked up from germline, CDR1 is SNHLY and CDR2 is FYNNEI. V lost 7 bases and J lost 6; bases outside the gene matches: 3. This CDR3 has 13 residues. Written as DNA, the CDR3 is TGTGCCAGCAACGCGGGAGGGGCCGGGGAGCTGTTTTTT. As protein: CASNAGGAGELFF.

This chain connects TRBV4-2 to TRBJ2-3; 10 positions match TRBD2. The J segment lost 2 bases and the V segment lost 0 bases, leaving 11 bases of the junction unmatched. Germline V gives CDR1 LGHNA, CDR2 YNFKEQ. The CDR3 totals 19 residues. The DNA for the CDR3 is TGTGCCAGCAGCCAAGATCGGGTAATAGCGGGAGGCTTCACAGATACGCAGTATTTT. It specifies CASSQDRVIAGGFTDTQYF.

The V call is TRBV19, the J call TRBJ2-1, with TRBD2 matching over 8 bases. CDR1 and CDR2 (germline): LNHDA, SQIVND (reference sequence). The J segment lost 7 bases and the V segment lost 4 bases, leaving 18 bases of the junction unmatched. This CDR3 is built from 18 residues. The CDR3 region is CASSRPPSGSKIGNEQFF. CDR3 in DNA: TGTGCCAGTAGTAGGCCCCCCAGCGGGAGTAAGATCGGGAATGAGCAGTTCTTC.